These 27 T cell receptor beta chains were all obtained from the same sample, sequenced in a study of beta chain features in type 1 diabetes. Expressed TCRB transcripts were sequenced because the isolated RNA had all been reverse transcribed beforehand. The data were produced by immunoSEQ multiplex PCR, yet TCRdb's version contains in-frame clones alone and is incomplete. Of tens of thousands of clones in the sample, around a third were seen once. The sample was stem cell memory CD4+ T cells from blood. The receptors were sampled from a woman aged 18-30 years in good health.

CDR3 in amino acids: CASSRDSPYTEAFF. DNA of the CDR3: TGTGCCAGCAGCCGGGACAGCCCCTACACTGAAGCTTTCTTT. V is TRBV25-1 and J is TRBJ1-1; TRBD1 agrees at 7 bases. J lost 3 bases, V lost 6 bases, and 7 bases had no gene match. The CDR3 spans 14 residues. Germline CDR1 reads MGHDK; CDR2 reads SYGVNS.

DNA for the CDR3: TGTGCCAGTAGGAGACTAGCGGATAGCACAGATACGCAGTATTTT. It translates to CASRRLADSTDTQYF. V is TRBV19 and J is TRBJ2-3, with TRBD2 identical over 9 bases. CDR3 length: 15 amino acids. Per germline, CDR1 LNHDA and CDR2 SQIVND (reference sequence). With V trimmed by 6 bases and J by 0 bases, 4 bases remained unmatched. Drawing the rest from reference TRBV19 and TRBJ2-3, the complete variable domain is DGGITQSPKYLFRKEGQNVTLSCEQNLNHDAMYWYRQDPGQGLRLIYYSQIVNDFQKGDIAEGYSVSREKKESFPLTVTSAQKNPTAFYLCASRRLADSTDTQYFGPGTRLTVL.

This clone was seen only a few times. CDR3 amino acids: CAWSGDRGNEKLFF. The CDR3 bases are TGTGCCTGGAGTGGCGACAGGGGAAATGAAAAACTGTTTTTT. V gene TRBV30 combines with J gene TRBJ1-4; 8 nucleotides line up with TRBD1. The CDR3 loop spans 14 amino acids. CDR1 and CDR2 (germline): GTSNPN, SVGIG (reference sequence). J was trimmed by 5 bases and V by 1 base; bases with no gene match: 3.

The chain uses TRBV19 and TRBJ2-1, with 11 bases lining up with TRBD2. The CDR3 sequence is 17 residues long. V lost 3 bases and J lost 4; bases outside the gene matches: 8. Germline CDR1 reads LNHDA; CDR2 reads SQIVND (reference sequence). CDR3 nucleotides: TGTGCCAGTAGTATGGACGTAGCGGGAGGGCGATACAATGAGCAGTTCTTC. Its protein product is CASSMDVAGGRYNEQFF.

This clone was detected a few times. This rearrangement joins TRBV7-2 to TRBJ2-1; D might be TRBD1 (6 bases). CDR1 and CDR2 from the germline V gene are SGHTA and FQGNSA. V gave up 3 bases and J gave up 10 bases, with 10 bases separating them. The CDR3 spans 12 residues. The CDR3 DNA reads as TGTGCCAGCAGCTTCCCGAGGGGGGAGCAGTTCTTC. Its translation is CASSFPRGEQFF.

The table lists this clone with a few counts. V and J are TRBV4-2 and TRBJ1-2; tentative D call: TRBD1 (6 bases). Trimming stripped 4 bases from V and 4 bases from J, with 13 bases between. The length of the CDR3 is 14 residues. The germline V gene encodes CDR1 LGHNA and CDR2 YNFKEQ. This CDR3 is CASSRRQDFYGYTF. DNA for the CDR3: TGTGCCAGCAGCCGCCGACAGGACTTCTATGGCTACACCTTC.

This clone was counted a few times. The rearrangement joins TRBV18 to TRBJ1-5, with D possibly matching TRBD1 (6 bases). Germline CDR1 KGHSH, CDR2 LQKENI. The CDR3 totals 16 residues. The V end lost 6 bases, the J end lost 0 bases, and 15 bases lay between the germline ends. The chain's CDR3 is CASSLSTGNSNQPQHF. CDR3 DNA: TGTGCCAGCTCTCTCTCCACAGGGAATAGCAATCAGCCCCAGCATTTT. The variable domain in full, completed from reference TRBV18 and TRBJ1-5, reads NAGVMQNPRHLVRRRGQEARLRCSPMKGHSHVYWYRQLPEEGLKFMVYLQKENIIDESGMPKERFSAEFPKEGPSILRIQQVVRGDSAAYFCASSLSTGNSNQPQHFGDGTRLSIL.

V usage is TRBV4-1 and J usage is TRBJ2-2; maybe TRBD2 (5 bases). Germline lookup yields CDR1 MGHRA and CDR2 YSYEKL. V lost 0 bases and J 4 bases, leaving 12 bases between the germline ends. The CDR3 has 16 amino acids. As DNA, the CDR3 is TGCGCCAGCAGCCAAGATGTTAAGGGAGTCACCGGGGAGCTGTTTTTT. This gives the protein CASSQDVKGVTGELFF.

The V call is TRBV19, the J call TRBJ2-7, with a weak D call TRBD1 (5 bases). V was cut by 2 bases and J by 3 bases, with 11 bases left in between. The CDR3 is made up of 14 amino acids. Germline CDR1 reads LNHDA; CDR2 reads SQIVND (reference sequence). This CDR3 is CASSIQGSVYEQYF. Here the CDR3 DNA reads TGTGCCAGTAGTATACAGGGATCGGTCTACGAGCAGTACTTC.

This chain uses TRBV5-1 with TRBJ2-1, with 9 nucleotides matching TRBD1. V was clipped by 4 bases and J by 8 bases; unmatched bases: 7. This CDR3 comprises 14 residues. Germline loops: CDR1 SGHRS, CDR2 YFSETQ. For the CDR3, the DNA is TGCGCCAGCAGCCAAGGACAGGGGTACGATGAGCAGTTCTTC. Its translation: CASSQGQGYDEQFF.

Only a few counts were recorded for this clone. The gene calls are TRBV7-2 and TRBJ2-1, with TRBD2 matching 8 bases. With 4 bases clipped from V and 10 bases from J, the junction kept 9 bases outside the gene matches. The germline gives CDR1 SGHTA, CDR2 FQGNSA. CDR3 length: 14 residues. Written as DNA, the CDR3 is TGTGCCAGCAGCTCGACTAGCGCCCGGGGGGAGCAGTTCTTC. It translates to CASSSTSARGEQFF.

The CDR3 is CASRAGTRAYEQYF. DNA of the CDR3: TGCGCCAGCAGAGCCGGGACTAGAGCCTACGAGCAGTACTTC. The gene calls are TRBV5-1 and TRBJ2-7; 8 nucleotides agree with TRBD2. The V gene's germline CDR1 is SGHRS and CDR2 YFSETQ. The ends lost 5 bases at V and 2 bases at J; junction bases unmatched: 6. The CDR3 is 14 residues long.

This clone was counted a few times. The chain links TRBV18 to TRBJ2-7; possible D gene TRBD2, 6 bases. The germline V gene has CDR1 KGHSH and CDR2 LQKENI. The CDR3 length is 17 residues. Trimming took 3 bases from V and 0 from J, leaving 18 bases between them. CDR3 loop: CASSPSLGSGPSYEQYF. The CDR3 nucleotides read TGTGCCAGCTCACCGAGTCTCGGTAGCGGTCCCTCCTACGAGCAGTACTTC.

The chain uses TRBV12-5 and TRBJ1-2, with D unresolved. The CDR3 extends over 13 amino acids. Germline CDR1 and CDR2: LGHNT and FRNRAP. Trimming removed 7 bases at V and 1 base at J, with 10 bases between. The CDR3 DNA is TGTGCTAGTGTCGGGTGGAGTAACTATGGCTACACCTTC. This translates into CASVGWSNYGYTF.

This clone was seen more than once but under ten times. The chain combines TRBV4-1 with TRBJ1-1; TRBD1 agrees at 7 bases. This CDR3 has 15 amino acids. V gave up 0 bases and J gave up 6 bases; unmatched junction bases: 7. Germline CDR1 MGHRA, CDR2 YSYEKL. CDR3 coding DNA: TGCGCCAGCAGCCAAGACCCGACAGGGTTTCCTGAAGCTTTCTTT. Encoded protein: CASSQDPTGFPEAFF.

This clone was counted only a few times. The chain recombines TRBV5-1 with TRBJ2-3; 14 bases are shared with TRBD2. Germline CDR1 and CDR2: SGHRS and YFSETQ. V lost 4 bases to trimming and J lost 4 bases; unmatched junction nucleotides: 2. The CDR3 runs to 15 residues. The CDR3 DNA follows: TGCGCCAGCAGCGGGACTAGCGGGAGCCCAGATACGCAGTATTTT. It specifies CASSGTSGSPDTQYF.

The rearrangement links TRBV5-1 to TRBJ2-5, with TRBD2 identical over 7 bases. The CDR3 runs to 13 residues. V trimming: 3 bases; J trimming: 4 bases; junction bases outside the gene matches: 3. The germline V gene encodes CDR1 SGHRS and CDR2 YFSETQ. CDR3 amino acids: CASSSGGGETQYF. The CDR3 nucleotides read TGCGCCAGCAGCTCGGGGGGAGGAGAGACCCAGTACTTC.

This clone came up once. The chain employs TRBV7-9 and TRBJ1-1; D is possibly TRBD1 (6 bases). Looked up from germline, CDR1 is SEHNR and CDR2 is FQNEAQ (reference sequence). This CDR3 contains 13 residues. V shed 6 bases and J shed 6 bases, with 14 bases lying between them. The CDR3 nucleotides are TGTGCCAGCAGGATTGACAGGTTCCCTGAAGCTTTCTTT. Its translation: CASRIDRFPEAFF.

The J gene is TRBJ2-7, the V gene TRBV6-1; maybe TRBD1 (6 bases). V lost 5 bases, J lost 6 bases, and 20 bases lay in between. This CDR3 comprises 15 residues. Germline V gene sequence: CDR1 MNHNS, CDR2 SASEGT. In DNA, the CDR3 is TGTGCCAGCAGTCCTCCTTGGGTACAGGGCTCCGAGCAGTACTTC. Translating it yields CASSPPWVQGSEQYF.

This clone was counted only a few times. The rearrangement uses TRBV7-2 and TRBJ1-2, with TRBD1 identical over 7 bases. Germline CDR1 and CDR2: SGHTA and FQGNSA. The junction had 3 bases not matched to a gene; V was cut back by 5 bases and J by 3 bases. This CDR3 has 13 amino acids. The CDR3 DNA reads as TGTGCCAGCAGCATAGACAGGGACTATGGCTACACCTTC. Residues: CASSIDRDYGYTF. Together with reference TRBV7-2 and TRBJ1-2, the CDR3 gives the full variable domain: GAGVSQSPSNKVTEKGKDVELRCDPISGHTALYWYRQSLGQGLEFLIYFQGNSAPDKSGLPSDRFSAERTGGSVSTLTIQRTQQEDSAVYLCASSIDRDYGYTFGSGTRLTVV.

V and J are TRBV5-1 and TRBJ2-7; TRBD1 aligns across 9 bases. The CDR3 sequence is 14 residues long. Germline lookup yields CDR1 SGHRS and CDR2 YFSETQ. V lost 6 bases, J lost 1 base, and 5 bases stayed unmatched. CDR3 DNA sequence: TGCGCCAGCACCCTCGGGACAGGGTCCTACGAGCAGTACTTC. This encodes CASTLGTGSYEQYF.

The genes are TRBV5-1 and TRBJ2-3, with a weak D call TRBD1 (7 bases). Germline V gives CDR1 SGHRS, CDR2 YFSETQ. The CDR3 is made up of 13 amino acids. The V end was cut by 7 bases, the J end by 4 bases, with 13 bases between. The CDR3 DNA is TGCGCCAGCTATCCCAGGGGGGCAGATACGCAGTATTTT. Residues: CASYPRGADTQYF. Filled out from reference TRBV5-1 and TRBJ2-3, the complete variable domain reads KAGVTQTPRYLIKTRGQQVTLSCSPISGHRSVSWYQQTPGQGLQFLFEYFSETQRNKGNFPGRFSGRQFSNSRSEMNVSTLELGDSALYLCASYPRGADTQYFGPGTRLTVL.

The chain uses TRBV15 and TRBJ2-7, with 7 bases identical to TRBD2. Germline lookup yields CDR1 LNHNV and CDR2 YYDKDF (reference sequence). The CDR3 spans 17 residues. V shed 1 base and J 5 bases; nucleotides not matched to a gene: 14. The CDR3 reads CATSRAGVGGRRDEQYF. The DNA of the CDR3 is TGTGCCACCAGCAGAGCGGGGGTCGGCGGGAGACGGGACGAGCAGTACTTC. Drawing the rest from reference TRBV15 and TRBJ2-7, the complete variable domain is DAMVIQNPRYQVTQFGKPVTLSCSQTLNHNVMYWYQQKSSQAPKLLFHYYDKDFNNEADTPDNFQSRRPNTSFCFLDIRSPGLGDTAMYLCATSRAGVGGRRDEQYFGPGTRLTVT.

This clone was seen more than once but under ten times. The rearrangement uses TRBV6-1 and TRBJ2-1; possible D gene TRBD2, 6 bases. The CDR3 runs to 14 residues. Trimming removed 7 bases from V and 1 base from J, with 11 bases in between. Germline-derived CDR1 and CDR2 are MNHNS and SASEGT. The CDR3 DNA follows: TGTGCCAGCAACCCCGGGAGTTCCTACAATGAGCAGTTCTTC. Amino acid sequence: CASNPGSSYNEQFF.

The rearrangement links TRBV7-6 to TRBJ2-5; D not resolved. The CDR3 extends over 14 amino acids. Looked up from germline, CDR1 is SGHVS and CDR2 is FNYEAQ. V lost 2 bases, J lost 1 base, and 8 bases lay in between. As DNA, the CDR3 is TGTGCCAGCAGCTTACGTCCCAGCCAAGAGACCCAGTACTTC. Residues: CASSLRPSQETQYF. Full variable domain (rest looked up from reference TRBV7-6 and TRBJ2-5): GAGVSQSPRYKVTKRGQDVALRCDPISGHVSLYWYRQALGQGPEFLTYFNYEAQQDKSGLPNDRFSAERPEGSISTLTIQRTEQRDSAMYRCASSLRPSQETQYFGPGTRLLVL.

This clone was counted only a few times. The CDR3 here is CASSEDSGWETQYF. The CDR3 coding sequence is TGTGCCAGCAGTGAGGACTCCGGTTGGGAGACCCAGTACTTC. The genes are TRBV6-1 and TRBJ2-5; tentative D call: TRBD2 (5 bases). Germline assignment: CDR1 MNHNS and CDR2 SASEGT. The CDR3 spans 14 residues. V lost 3 bases, J lost 5 bases, and 13 bases lay in between.

The chain couples TRBV6-5 to TRBJ1-2, with 8 nucleotides matching TRBD1. Germline loops: CDR1 MNHEY, CDR2 SVGAGI. The CDR3 is 14 residues long. J was trimmed by 8 bases and V by 0 bases; bases with no gene match: 5. The CDR3 region has the DNA TGTGCCAGCAGTTACTCCCAGGGGGCGCGGGGCTACACCTTC. Residues: CASSYSQGARGYTF.